This T cell receptor (beta chain) stems from a study of blood T cell repertoires in COVID-19. Study-level background: COVID-19 samples, acute and convalescent, were from the United States, Italy and Spain. The analysed material was cDNA or gDNA that came from T cells, B-cell-depleted T cells, or PBMCs.

In terms of age and location, participants ranged from about 18 to 100 years and lived in about 25 US areas. Cohort 3 donors counted as recovered after two negative PCRs, clearance, or resolved symptoms. Assay: immunoSEQ multiplex PCR; the TCRdb copy retains only in-frame clones and omits some. The sample has 250,000 to 350,000 clones, 90% seen once. The CDR3 is 15 residues long. Germline V CDR1 and CDR2: MNHEY, SVGAGI. Germline trimming cut 7 bases from V and 0 bases from J; bases unmatched to any gene: 5. The sample taken for sequencing was PBMCs or T cells enriched from blood (not recorded which). This chain uses TRBV6-5 with TRBJ2-1, with TRBD2 matching over 8 bases. This TCR came from a man in his sixties who had recovered from COVID-19. As DNA, the CDR3 is TGTGCCAGCACTAGCGGGCCTGCCTCCTACAATGAGCAGTTCTTC. This encodes CASTSGPASYNEQFF.